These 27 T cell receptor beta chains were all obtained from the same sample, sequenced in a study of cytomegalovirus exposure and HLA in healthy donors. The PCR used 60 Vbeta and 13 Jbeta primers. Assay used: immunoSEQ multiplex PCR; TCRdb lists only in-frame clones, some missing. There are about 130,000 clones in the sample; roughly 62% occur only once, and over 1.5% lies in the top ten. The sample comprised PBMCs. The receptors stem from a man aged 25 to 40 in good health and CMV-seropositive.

In DNA form, the CDR3 reads TGTGCCAGCAGCTTGGCCAGGGACAGCGGAGCTTTCTTT. It yields the protein CASSLARDSGAFF. The chain is built from TRBV5-4 and TRBJ1-1; 7 nucleotides agree with TRBD1. Germline CDR1 reads SGHNT; CDR2 reads YYREEE (reference sequence). V shed 0 bases and J 10 bases; nucleotides not matched to a gene: 6. This CDR3 has 13 amino acids.

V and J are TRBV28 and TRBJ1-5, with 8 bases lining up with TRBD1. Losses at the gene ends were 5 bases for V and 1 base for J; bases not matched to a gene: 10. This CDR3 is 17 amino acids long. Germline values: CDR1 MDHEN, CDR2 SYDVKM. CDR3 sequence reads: CASSAIPDRESNQPQHF. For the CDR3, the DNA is TGTGCCAGCAGTGCAATTCCGGACAGGGAGAGCAATCAGCCCCAGCATTTT.

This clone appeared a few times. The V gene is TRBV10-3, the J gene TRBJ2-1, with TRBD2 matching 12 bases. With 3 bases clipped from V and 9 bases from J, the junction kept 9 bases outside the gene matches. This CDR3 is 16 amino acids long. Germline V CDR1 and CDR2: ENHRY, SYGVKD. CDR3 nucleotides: TGTGCCATCAGTGATTCTAGCGGGAGGGGGTTCAGTGAGCAGTTCTTC. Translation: CAISDSSGRGFSEQFF.

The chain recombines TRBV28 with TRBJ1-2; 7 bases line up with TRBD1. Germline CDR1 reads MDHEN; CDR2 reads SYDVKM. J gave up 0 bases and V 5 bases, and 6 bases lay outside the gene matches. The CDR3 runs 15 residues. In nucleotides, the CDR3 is TGTGCCAGCAGTCTACCGGGGACAGCTAACTATGGCTACACCTTC. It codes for CASSLPGTANYGYTF.

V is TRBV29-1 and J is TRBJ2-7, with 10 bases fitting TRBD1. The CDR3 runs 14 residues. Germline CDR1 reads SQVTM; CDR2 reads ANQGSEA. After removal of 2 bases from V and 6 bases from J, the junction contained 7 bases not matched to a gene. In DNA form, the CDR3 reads TGCAGCGTTGAAAAGGGACAGGGGATGGGCGAGCAGTACTTC. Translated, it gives CSVEKGQGMGEQYF.

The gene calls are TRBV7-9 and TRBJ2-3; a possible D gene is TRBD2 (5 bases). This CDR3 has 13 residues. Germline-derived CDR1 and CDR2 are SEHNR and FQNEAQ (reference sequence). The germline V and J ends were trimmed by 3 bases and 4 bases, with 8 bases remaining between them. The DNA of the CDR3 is TGTGCCAGCAGCTTGGGAGTCCCAGATACGCAGTATTTT. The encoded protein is CASSLGVPDTQYF.

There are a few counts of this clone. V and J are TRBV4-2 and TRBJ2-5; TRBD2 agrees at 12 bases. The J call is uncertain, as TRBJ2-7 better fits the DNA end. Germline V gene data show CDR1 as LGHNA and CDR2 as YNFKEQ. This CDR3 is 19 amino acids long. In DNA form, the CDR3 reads TGTGCCAGCAGCCAACGTCCTAGCGGGAGGGCCGGGGCTGGCGACGAGCAGTACTTC. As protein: CASSQRPSGRAGAGDEQYF.

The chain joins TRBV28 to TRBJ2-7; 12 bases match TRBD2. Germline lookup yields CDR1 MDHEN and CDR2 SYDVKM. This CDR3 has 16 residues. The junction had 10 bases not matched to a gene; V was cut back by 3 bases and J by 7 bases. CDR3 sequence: CASSFPRASGGAEQYF. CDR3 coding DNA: TGTGCCAGCAGTTTCCCCCGGGCTAGCGGGGGGGCGGAGCAGTACTTC.

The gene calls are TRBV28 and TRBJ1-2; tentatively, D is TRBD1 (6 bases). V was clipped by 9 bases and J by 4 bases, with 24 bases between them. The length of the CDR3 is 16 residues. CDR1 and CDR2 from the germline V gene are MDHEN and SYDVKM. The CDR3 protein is CASRALVIQGIYGYTF. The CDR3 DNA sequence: TGTGCCAGTCGCGCCCTCGTTATACAGGGAATCTATGGCTACACCTTC.

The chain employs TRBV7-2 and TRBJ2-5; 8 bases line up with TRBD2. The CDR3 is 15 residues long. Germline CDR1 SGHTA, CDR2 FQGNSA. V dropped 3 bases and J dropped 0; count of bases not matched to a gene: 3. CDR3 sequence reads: CASSFTSGNQETQYF. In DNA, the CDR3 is TGTGCCAGCAGCTTCACTAGCGGAAACCAAGAGACCCAGTACTTC. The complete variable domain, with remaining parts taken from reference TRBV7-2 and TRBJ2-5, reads GAGVSQSPSNKVTEKGKDVELRCDPISGHTALYWYRQSLGQGLEFLIYFQGNSAPDKSGLPSDRFSAERTGGSVSTLTIQRTQQEDSAVYLCASSFTSGNQETQYFGPGTRLLVL.

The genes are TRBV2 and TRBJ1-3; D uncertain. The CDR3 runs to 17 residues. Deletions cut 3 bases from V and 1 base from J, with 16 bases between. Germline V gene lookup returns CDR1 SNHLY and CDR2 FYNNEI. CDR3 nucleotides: TGTGCCAGCAGTGAGACATACTTAGGAGGATCTGGAAACACCATATATTTT. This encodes CASSETYLGGSGNTIYF.

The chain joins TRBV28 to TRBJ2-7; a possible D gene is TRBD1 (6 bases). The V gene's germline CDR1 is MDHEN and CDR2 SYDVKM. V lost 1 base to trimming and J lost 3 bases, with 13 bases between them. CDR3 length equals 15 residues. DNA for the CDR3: TGTGCCAGCAGTTTATTTCGTACAGGGTTCTACGAGCAGTACTTC. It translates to CASSLFRTGFYEQYF.

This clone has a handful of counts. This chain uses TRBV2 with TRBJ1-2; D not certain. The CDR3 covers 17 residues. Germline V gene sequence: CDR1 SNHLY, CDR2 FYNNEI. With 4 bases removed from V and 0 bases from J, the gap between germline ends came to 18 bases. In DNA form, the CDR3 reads TGTGCCAGCAGTGCCCGAACTTTCGAGCAGGCTAACTATGGCTACACCTTC. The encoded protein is CASSARTFEQANYGYTF.

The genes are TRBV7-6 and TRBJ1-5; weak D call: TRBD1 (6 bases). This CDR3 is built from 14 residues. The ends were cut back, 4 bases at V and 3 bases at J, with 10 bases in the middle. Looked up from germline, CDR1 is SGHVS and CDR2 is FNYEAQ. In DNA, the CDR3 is TGTGCCAGCAGCTCCAGGGGATTCAATCAGCCCCAGCATTTT. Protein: CASSSRGFNQPQHF.

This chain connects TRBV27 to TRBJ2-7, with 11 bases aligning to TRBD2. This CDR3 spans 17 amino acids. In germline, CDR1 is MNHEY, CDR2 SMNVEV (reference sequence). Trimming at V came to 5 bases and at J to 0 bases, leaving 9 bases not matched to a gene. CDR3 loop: CASSTLTSGTISYEQYF. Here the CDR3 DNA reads TGTGCCAGCAGTACCTTGACTAGCGGGACGATCTCCTACGAGCAGTACTTC.

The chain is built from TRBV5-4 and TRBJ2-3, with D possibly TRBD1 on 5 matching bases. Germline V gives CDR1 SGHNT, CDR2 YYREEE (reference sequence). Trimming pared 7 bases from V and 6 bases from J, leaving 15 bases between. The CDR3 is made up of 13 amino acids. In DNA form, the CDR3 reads TGTGCCAGCTGCAGGGATAATATGGATACGCAGTATTTT. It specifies CASCRDNMDTQYF.

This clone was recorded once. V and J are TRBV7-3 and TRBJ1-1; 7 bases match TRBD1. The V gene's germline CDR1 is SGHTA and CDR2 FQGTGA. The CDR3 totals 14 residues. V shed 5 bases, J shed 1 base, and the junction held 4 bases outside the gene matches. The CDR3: CASSRQGPNTEAFF. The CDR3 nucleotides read TGTGCCAGCAGCCGACAGGGACCGAACACTGAAGCTTTCTTT.

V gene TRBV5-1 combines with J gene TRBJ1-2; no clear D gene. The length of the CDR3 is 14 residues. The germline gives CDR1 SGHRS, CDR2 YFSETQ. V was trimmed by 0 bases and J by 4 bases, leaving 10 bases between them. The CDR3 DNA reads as TGCGCCAGCAGCTTGGGAGCAGGCCTCTATGGCTACACCTTC. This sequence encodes CASSLGAGLYGYTF.

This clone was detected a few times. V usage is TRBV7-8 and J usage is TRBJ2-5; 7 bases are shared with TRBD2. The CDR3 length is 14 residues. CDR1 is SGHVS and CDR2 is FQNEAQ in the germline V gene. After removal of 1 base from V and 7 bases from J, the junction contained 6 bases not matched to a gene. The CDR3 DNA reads TGTGCCAGCAGCTTAGGGGGCGGGAGTTGGACCCAGTACTTC. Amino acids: CASSLGGGSWTQYF.

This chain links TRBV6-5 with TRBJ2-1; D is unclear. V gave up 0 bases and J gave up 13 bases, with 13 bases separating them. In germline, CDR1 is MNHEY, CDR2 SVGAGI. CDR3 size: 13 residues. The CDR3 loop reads CASSYSGRVTQFF. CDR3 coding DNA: TGTGCCAGCAGTTACTCGGGTCGGGTTACCCAGTTCTTC.

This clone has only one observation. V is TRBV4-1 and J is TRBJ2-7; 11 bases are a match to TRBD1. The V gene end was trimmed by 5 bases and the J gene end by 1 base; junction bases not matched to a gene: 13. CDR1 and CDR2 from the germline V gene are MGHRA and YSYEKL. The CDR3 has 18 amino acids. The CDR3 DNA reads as TGCGCCAGCAGCTTCTTAGCCCCCGGGACAGGGGGATCCTACGAGCAGTACTTC. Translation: CASSFLAPGTGGSYEQYF.

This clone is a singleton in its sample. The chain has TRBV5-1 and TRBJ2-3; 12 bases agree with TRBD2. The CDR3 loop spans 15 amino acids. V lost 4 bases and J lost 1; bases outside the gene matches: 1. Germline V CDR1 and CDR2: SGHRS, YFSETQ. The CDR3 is CASSGLAGRTDTQYF. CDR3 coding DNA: TGCGCCAGCAGCGGACTAGCGGGACGCACAGATACGCAGTATTTT. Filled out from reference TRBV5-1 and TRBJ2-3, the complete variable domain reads KAGVTQTPRYLIKTRGQQVTLSCSPISGHRSVSWYQQTPGQGLQFLFEYFSETQRNKGNFPGRFSGRQFSNSRSEMNVSTLELGDSALYLCASSGLAGRTDTQYFGPGTRLTVL.

The CDR3 DNA reads TGTGCCAGCAGCTTGGGAATGACAGGGGGAAAACTGTTTTTT. Protein product: CASSLGMTGGKLFF. J is TRBJ1-4 and V is TRBV5-6, with 9 positions matching TRBD1. Germline trimming cut 0 bases from V and 10 bases from J; bases unmatched to any gene: 4. The CDR3 spans 14 residues. Per germline, CDR1 SGHDT and CDR2 YYEEEE.

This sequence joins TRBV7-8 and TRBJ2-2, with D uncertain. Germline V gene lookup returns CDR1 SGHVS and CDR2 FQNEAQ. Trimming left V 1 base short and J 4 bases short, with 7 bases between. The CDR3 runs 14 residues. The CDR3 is CASSLGLGTGELFF. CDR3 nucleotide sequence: TGTGCCAGCAGCTTAGGACTGGGCACCGGGGAGCTGTTTTTT.

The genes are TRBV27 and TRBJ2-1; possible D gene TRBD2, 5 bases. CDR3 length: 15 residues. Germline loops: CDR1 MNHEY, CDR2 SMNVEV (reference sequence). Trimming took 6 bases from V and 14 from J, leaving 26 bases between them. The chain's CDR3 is CASRIVSARAARKFF. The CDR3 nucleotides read TGTGCCAGCAGAATTGTAAGCGCGAGGGCCGCAAGGAAGTTCTTC.

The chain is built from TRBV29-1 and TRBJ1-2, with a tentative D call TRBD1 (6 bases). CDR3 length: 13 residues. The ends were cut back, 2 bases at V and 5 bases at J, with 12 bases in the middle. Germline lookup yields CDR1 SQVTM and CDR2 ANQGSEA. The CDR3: CSVELQGSYGYTF. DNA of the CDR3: TGCAGCGTTGAACTACAGGGTAGTTATGGCTACACCTTC.

Written as DNA, the CDR3 is TGTGCCAGCAGTAAGGAGGCCTTCTATGGCTACACCTTC. Amino acid sequence: CASSKEAFYGYTF. V is TRBV2 and J is TRBJ1-2; D is uncertain. The CDR3 spans 13 residues. Germline loops: CDR1 SNHLY, CDR2 FYNNEI. V gave up 5 bases and J gave up 4 bases, with 11 bases separating them.